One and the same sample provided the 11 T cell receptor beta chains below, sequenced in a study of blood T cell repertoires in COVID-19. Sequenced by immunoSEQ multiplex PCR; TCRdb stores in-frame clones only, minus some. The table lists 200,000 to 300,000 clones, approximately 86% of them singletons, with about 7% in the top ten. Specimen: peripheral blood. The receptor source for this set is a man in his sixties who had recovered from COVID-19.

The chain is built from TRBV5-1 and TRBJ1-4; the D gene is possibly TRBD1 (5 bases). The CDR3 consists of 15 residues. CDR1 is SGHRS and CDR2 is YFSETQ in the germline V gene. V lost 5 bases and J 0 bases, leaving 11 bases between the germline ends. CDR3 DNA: TGCGCCAGCAGACCAACAGGTACAACTAATGAAAAACTGTTTTTT. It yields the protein CASRPTGTTNEKLFF.

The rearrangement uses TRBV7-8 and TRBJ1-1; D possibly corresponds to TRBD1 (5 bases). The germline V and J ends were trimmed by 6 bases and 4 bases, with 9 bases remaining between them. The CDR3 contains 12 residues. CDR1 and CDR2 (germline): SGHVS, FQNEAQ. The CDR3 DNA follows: TGTGCCAGCAGTACGGGGGGCACTGAAGCTTTCTTT. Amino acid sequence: CASSTGGTEAFF. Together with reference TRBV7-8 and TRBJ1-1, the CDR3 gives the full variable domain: GAGVSQSPRYKVAKRGQDVALRCDPISGHVSLFWYQQALGQGPEFLTYFQNEAQLDKSGLPSDRFFAERPEGSVSTLKIQRTQQEDSAVYLCASSTGGTEAFFGQGTRLTVV.

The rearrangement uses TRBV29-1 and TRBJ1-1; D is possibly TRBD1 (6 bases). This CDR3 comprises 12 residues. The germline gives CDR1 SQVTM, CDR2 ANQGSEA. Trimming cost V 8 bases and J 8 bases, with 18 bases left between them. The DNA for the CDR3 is TGCAGCCTCGAACCGGGGGGCGGCGAAGCTTTCTTT. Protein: CSLEPGGGEAFF.

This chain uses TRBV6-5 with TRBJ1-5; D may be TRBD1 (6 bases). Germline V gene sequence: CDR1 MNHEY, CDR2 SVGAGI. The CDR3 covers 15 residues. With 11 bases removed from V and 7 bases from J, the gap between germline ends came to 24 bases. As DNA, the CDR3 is TGTGCCGCTTCCATTCCCAAACAGGGATCCCAGCCCCAGCATTTT. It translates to CAASIPKQGSQPQHF.

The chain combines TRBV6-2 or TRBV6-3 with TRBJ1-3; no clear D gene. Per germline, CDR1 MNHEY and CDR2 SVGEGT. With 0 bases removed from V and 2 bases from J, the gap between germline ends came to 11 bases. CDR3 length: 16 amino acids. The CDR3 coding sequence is TGTGCCAGCAGTTACTCGATCTCCGGTACTGGAAACACCATATATTTT. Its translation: CASSYSISGTGNTIYF.

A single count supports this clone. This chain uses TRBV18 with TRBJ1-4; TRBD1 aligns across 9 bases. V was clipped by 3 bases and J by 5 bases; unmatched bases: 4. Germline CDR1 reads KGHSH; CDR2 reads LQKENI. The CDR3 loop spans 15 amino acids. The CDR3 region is CASSPDRGQNEKLFF. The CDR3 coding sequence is TGTGCCAGCTCACCGGACAGGGGCCAAAATGAAAAACTGTTTTTT.

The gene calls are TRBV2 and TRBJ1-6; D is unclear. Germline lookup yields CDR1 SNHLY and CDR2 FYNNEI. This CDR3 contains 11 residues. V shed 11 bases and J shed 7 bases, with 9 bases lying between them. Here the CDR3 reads CASHSNSPLHF. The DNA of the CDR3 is TGTGCCTCACACAGCAATTCACCCCTCCACTTT. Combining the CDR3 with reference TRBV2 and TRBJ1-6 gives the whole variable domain EPEVTQTPSHQVTQMGQEVILRCVPISNHLYFYWYRQILGQKVEFLVSFYNNEISEKSEIFDDQFSVERPDGSNFTLKIRSTKLEDSAMYFCASHSNSPLHFGNGTRLTVT.

CDR3 nucleotide sequence: TGTGCCAGCAGCCCCCCCGGGGCAACTAATGAAAAACTGTTTTTT. Its protein product is CASSPPGATNEKLFF. The chain is built from TRBV7-9 and TRBJ1-4; no clear D. V lost 5 bases and J lost 0, with 10 bases in between. Germline V gene sequence: CDR1 SEHNR, CDR2 FQNEAQ (reference sequence). The CDR3 consists of 15 residues.

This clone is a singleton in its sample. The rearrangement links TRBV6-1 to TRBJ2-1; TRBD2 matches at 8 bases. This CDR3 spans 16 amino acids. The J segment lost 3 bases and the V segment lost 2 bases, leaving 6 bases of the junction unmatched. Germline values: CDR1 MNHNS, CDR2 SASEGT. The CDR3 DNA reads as TGTGCCAGCAGTGAACCCCCAGCGGGGGTCTACAATGAGCAGTTCTTC. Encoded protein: CASSEPPAGVYNEQFF.

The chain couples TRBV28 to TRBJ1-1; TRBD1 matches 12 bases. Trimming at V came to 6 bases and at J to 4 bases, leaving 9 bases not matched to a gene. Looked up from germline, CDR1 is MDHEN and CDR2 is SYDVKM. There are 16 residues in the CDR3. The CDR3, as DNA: TGTGCCAGCAGACTACCGGGACAGGGGGCTCGCACTGAAGCTTTCTTT. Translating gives CASRLPGQGARTEAFF.

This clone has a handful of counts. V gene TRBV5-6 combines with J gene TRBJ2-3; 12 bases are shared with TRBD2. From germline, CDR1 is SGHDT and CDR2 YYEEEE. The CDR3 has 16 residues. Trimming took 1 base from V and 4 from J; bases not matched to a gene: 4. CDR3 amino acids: CASSLLRTSGADTQYF. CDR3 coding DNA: TGTGCCAGCAGCTTGTTGAGGACTAGCGGGGCAGATACGCAGTATTTT.